The present TCR beta chain was sequenced within a study of cytomegalovirus exposure and HLA in healthy donors. PCR amplification relied on 60 Vbeta primers (plus 13 Jbeta primers). As originally analysed: The count from a later analysis was about 80 million unique TCR beta chains, some 11 million of them shared. TCRdb's copy holds only in-frame clones and misses some; the assay was immunoSEQ multiplex PCR. V and J calls and clone size come straight from that table; D and trimming were deduced from the DNA. The sample consists of roughly 190,000 clones, approximately 65% of them appearing once. The V end lost 7 bases, the J end lost 7 bases, and 14 bases lay between the germline ends. Germline V gene lookup returns CDR1 GTSNPN and CDR2 SVGIG (reference sequence). CDR3 length: 11 amino acids.

The receptor comes from a man aged 35 to 55 in good health and CMV-seronegative. The sequenced sample consisted of PBMCs. V gene TRBV30 combines with J gene TRBJ2-7; a weak D match, TRBD2 (6 bases). The CDR3 DNA reads as TGTGCCTCGAGCAAGGGAGGTGAGCAGTACTTC. Residues: CASSKGGEQYF.